Shown below are 26 T cell receptor beta chains from a single sample sequenced in a study of blood T cells in healthy people across ages (dated by TCRdb to between 2014 and 2017). The library came from 5' RACE. Instrument used: Illumina HiSeq 2500. A second PCR of roughly 7 to 12 cycles was performed with a sample-barcoded 5' primer and a J-beta primer mix. TCRdb itself trimmed the public reads at Q25 with fastp, ran MiXCR and retained productive beta chains. Merged by CDR3 protein, the rows form single entries marked with the most common genes and DNA. This sample holds some 700,000 distinct CDR3 sequences; around 46% were observed only once. Jointly, the top ten make up 20% of the sample. Sequenced material: blood. The receptors were sampled from a woman in her sixties or seventies in good health.

About this clonotype: Relative to the germline gene, one junction end is altered; a read error may explain this. The J gene is TRBJ2-2, the V gene TRBV7-7; 11 positions agree with TRBD2. The CDR3 extends over 18 amino acids. CDR1 and CDR2 from the germline V gene are SSHAT and FNYEAQ (reference sequence). The CDR3 bases are TGTGCTAGCAGCTTGTCCCCCACTAGCGGGAGTTACACCGGGGAGCTGTTTTTT. Translating it yields CASSLSPTSGSYTGELFF.

This clonotype was seen a few times. The V gene is TRBV28, the J gene TRBJ2-1, with 10 bases aligning to TRBD1. V lost 5 bases, J lost 4 bases, and 11 bases stayed unmatched. Germline-derived CDR1 and CDR2 are MDHEN and SYDVKM. This CDR3 contains 17 residues. DNA of the CDR3: TGTGCCAGCAGTCAACCCGGGACAGGGGACACTTACAATGAGCAGTTCTTC. As protein: CASSQPGTGDTYNEQFF. Variable domain in full (rest from reference TRBV28 and TRBJ2-1): DVKVTQSSRYLVKRTGEKVFLECVQDMDHENMFWYRQDPGLGLRLIYFSYDVKMKEKGDIPEGYSVSREKKERFSLILESASTNQTSMYLCASSQPGTGDTYNEQFFGPGTRLTVL.

The chain links TRBV6-1 to TRBJ2-6, with unresolved D. CDR3 size: 16 residues. CDR1 is MNHNS and CDR2 is SASEGT in the germline V gene. V was cut by 3 bases and J by 0 bases, with 9 bases left in between. CDR3 in amino acids: CASSETPHSGANVLTF. The DNA of the CDR3 is TGTGCCAGCAGTGAGACACCACACTCTGGGGCCAACGTCCTGACTTTC.

This clonotype has at least ten counts. The V gene is TRBV29-1, the J gene TRBJ2-5; D is undetermined. Between the trimmed V and J ends, which lost 2 bases and 2 bases, there was a span of 6 bases. The CDR3 covers 12 residues. Per the germline V gene, CDR1 is SQVTM and CDR2 is ANQGSEA. This chain's CDR3 is CSVELGQETQYF. The CDR3 DNA is TGCAGCGTTGAATTGGGGCAAGAGACCCAGTACTTC.

This clonotype turned up a few times. V gene TRBV20-1 combines with J gene TRBJ2-3; the D is unclear. This CDR3 is 13 amino acids long. V dropped 6 bases and J dropped 4 bases, with 14 bases sitting between them. The germline CDR1 and CDR2 sequences are DFQATT and SNEGSKA (reference sequence). This CDR3 reads CSAHQPLSDTQYF. CDR3 coding DNA: TGCAGTGCACACCAACCCCTCTCAGATACGCAGTATTTT.

With respect to this clonotype: Given a much more abundant clone one base away, this may be a read error. This rearrangement joins TRBV12-3 or TRBV12-4 to TRBJ1-4; the D gene is possibly TRBD1 (5 bases). The CDR3 is made up of 13 amino acids. The germline V and J ends were trimmed by 7 bases and 2 bases, with 8 bases remaining between them. CDR3 DNA sequence: TGTGCCAGCAAGGGGCGGACTAATGAAAAACTGTTTTTT. Translated: CASKGRTNEKLFF.

This clonotype has a count of ten or more. The junction shows a germline mismatch at one end, possibly a read error. The genes are TRBV5-1 and TRBJ2-5; TRBD1 matches 9 bases. The V gene's germline CDR1 is SGHRS and CDR2 YFSETQ. The CDR3 covers 14 residues. CDR3 in amino acids: CASSLGTGKETQYF. The CDR3 nucleotides are TGTGCCAGCAGCCTAGGGACAGGGAAAGAGACCCAGTACTTC.

This clonotype was observed a handful of times. This rearrangement joins TRBV9 to TRBJ2-7; a possible D gene is TRBD1 (6 bases). The V end lost 4 bases, the J end lost 7 bases, and 27 bases lay between the germline ends. This CDR3 comprises 17 residues. CDR1 and CDR2 from the germline V gene are SGDLS and YYNGEE. In nucleotides, the CDR3 is TGTGCCAGCAGCAAAAGCCTACAGGGTAGCGCTGTCGGTGAGCAGTACTTC. This codes for CASSKSLQGSAVGEQYF.

The chain joins TRBV6-5 to TRBJ2-7; 9 bases are a match to TRBD1. J gave up 3 bases and V 3 bases, and 6 bases lay outside the gene matches. The CDR3 has 15 residues. CDR1 and CDR2 from the germline V gene are MNHEY and SVGAGI. The chain's CDR3 is CASSYQRQGVYEQYF. The CDR3 DNA follows: TGTGCCAGCAGTTATCAGAGACAGGGGGTCTACGAGCAGTACTTC.

This clonotype showed up just a few times. The chain employs TRBV7-3 and TRBJ2-7; 8 nucleotides line up with TRBD2. The CDR3 is made up of 14 amino acids. V lost 2 bases, J lost 7 bases, and 7 bases stayed unmatched. Per the germline V gene, CDR1 is SGHTA and CDR2 is FQGTGA. The CDR3: CASSLAAGVKEQYF. The CDR3 nucleotides are TGTGCCAGCAGCTTAGCAGCGGGAGTAAAGGAGCAGTACTTC.

The chain recombines TRBV20-1 with TRBJ2-1, with 7 positions matching TRBD1. Germline CDR1 reads DFQATT; CDR2 reads SNEGSKA (reference sequence). V shed 2 bases, J shed 12 bases, and the junction held 22 bases outside the gene matches. The CDR3 sequence is 17 residues long. The CDR3 DNA sequence: TGCAGTGCTAGATCTAACAGGGGCAGGGGATATGGAGATGGGCAGTTCTTC. Encoded protein: CSARSNRGRGYGDGQFF.

The rearrangement links TRBV7-3 to TRBJ2-3; 16 nucleotides line up with TRBD2. This CDR3 contains 17 residues. V lost 5 bases, J lost 7 bases, and 9 bases stayed unmatched. The germline V gene encodes CDR1 SGHTA and CDR2 FQGTGA. CDR3 DNA sequence: TGTGCCAGCAGCCCTGGGACTAGCGGGAGGGTGCGGTATACGCAGTATTTT. The encoded protein is CASSPGTSGRVRYTQYF.

Ten or more counts support this clonotype. This chain links TRBV12-3 or TRBV12-4 with TRBJ2-5; D gene ambiguous. Trimming shortened V by 3 bases and J by 4 bases, and 6 bases separated the two germline ends. The CDR3 is made up of 12 amino acids. CDR3 sequence reads: CASSLRTETQYF. The DNA for the CDR3 is TGTGCCAGCAGTTTGCGTACAGAGACCCAGTACTTC.

In this sample, this clonotype turned up a few times. This may come from a read error, since a much larger clone is one base off. This rearrangement joins TRBV20-1 to TRBJ2-1; 7 nucleotides agree with TRBD2. The CDR3 is 18 amino acids. The junction had 16 bases not matched to a gene; V was cut back by 2 bases and J by 3 bases. Germline CDR1 DFQATT, CDR2 SNEGSKA (reference sequence). CDR3 residues: CSARFLGEGRGLYNEQFF. CDR3 coding DNA: TGCAGTGCTAGATTTTTAGGGGAGGGGAGAGGGCTCTACAATGAGCAGTTCTTC.

Concerning this clonotype: Possible read error: a much larger clone is one base away. This chain connects TRBV7-2 to TRBJ2-6, with D unresolved. V was trimmed by 2 bases and J by 0 bases, leaving 5 bases between them. Germline CDR1 and CDR2: SGHTA and FQGNSA. The CDR3 length is 15 residues. CDR3 in amino acids: CASSLWNSGANVLTF. For the CDR3, the DNA is TGTGCCAGCAGCTTATGGAACTCTGGGGCCAACGTCCTGACTTTC.

The chain joins TRBV29-1 to TRBJ1-2; D is perhaps TRBD1 (5 bases). V was cut by 7 bases and J by 2 bases, with 20 bases left in between. Germline V gene lookup returns CDR1 SQVTM and CDR2 ANQGSEA. The CDR3 spans 15 residues. CDR3 sequence reads: CSASYRGLFNYGYTF. The CDR3 coding sequence is TGCAGCGCTAGCTATCGGGGCTTGTTCAACTATGGCTACACCTTC.

The chain joins TRBV24-1 to TRBJ1-5; tentative D call: TRBD1 (6 bases). The V end lost 3 bases, the J end lost 2 bases, and 10 bases lay between the germline ends. Germline values: CDR1 KGHDR, CDR2 SFDVKD. The CDR3 consists of 15 residues. The CDR3 here is CATSDPRQGNQPQHF. In DNA, the CDR3 is TGTGCCACCAGTGATCCTCGACAGGGCAATCAGCCCCAGCATTTT.

The V gene is TRBV5-1, the J gene TRBJ1-6; 7 bases agree with TRBD1. The length of the CDR3 is 13 residues. Germline V gene lookup returns CDR1 SGHRS and CDR2 YFSETQ. The V segment lost 7 bases and the J segment 7 bases; nucleotides outside the gene matches: 5. The CDR3: CASRDSDNSPLHF. CDR3 nucleotides: TGCGCCAGCCGGGACAGCGACAATTCACCCCTCCACTTT.

The chain employs TRBV20-1 and TRBJ2-7; maybe TRBD2 (6 bases). Germline loops: CDR1 DFQATT, CDR2 SNEGSKA (reference sequence). Trimming cost V 2 bases and J 4 bases, with 15 bases left between them. The CDR3 extends over 14 amino acids. In DNA form, the CDR3 reads TGCAGTGCTAGACCCGGAGGGCAACAGTACGAGCAGTACTTC. It encodes CSARPGGQQYEQYF.

The sample holds one count of this clonotype. A read error may produce the germline difference seen at one junction end. V and J are TRBV18 and TRBJ2-5; D is perhaps TRBD2 (6 bases). The CDR3 contains 14 residues. Germline assignment: CDR1 KGHSH and CDR2 LQKENI. The CDR3 region has the DNA TGTGCCAGCTCACCAGGACGGGAACGGGAGACCCGGTACTTC. Amino acids: CASSPGRERETRYF.

This clonotype was detected many times. The gene calls are TRBV20-1 and TRBJ2-3, with 8 bases identical to TRBD2. This CDR3 has 15 residues. Trimming cost V 2 bases and J 3 bases; bases outside gene matches: 7. Germline CDR1 and CDR2: DFQATT and SNEGSKA (reference sequence). CDR3 region: CSARKVLAETDTQYF. CDR3 sequence (DNA): TGCAGTGCTAGAAAAGTACTAGCGGAAACAGATACGCAGTATTTT.

The chain has TRBV25-1 and TRBJ1-2; D gene uncertain. CDR1 is MGHDK and CDR2 is SYGVNS in the germline V gene. V lost 1 base, J lost 2 bases, and 8 bases lay in between. This CDR3 has 14 amino acids. The CDR3 loop reads CASSESPSNYGYTF. CDR3 sequence (DNA): TGTGCCAGCAGTGAATCCCCCTCCAACTATGGCTACACCTTC.

This clonotype has just a few counts. This chain uses TRBV7-2 with TRBJ2-7; D perhaps matches TRBD2 (6 bases). Germline V gives CDR1 SGHTA, CDR2 FQGNSA. V lost 5 bases, J lost 2 bases, and 10 bases lay in between. The CDR3 is 13 residues long. CDR3 protein: CASSRGSTYEQYF. CDR3 nucleotide sequence: TGTGCCAGCAGCCGGGGGTCCACCTACGAGCAGTACTTC.

This clonotype was counted between two and nine times. This chain joins TRBV6-4 and TRBJ2-3, with D unresolved. Germline V lookup: CDR1 MRHNA, CDR2 SNTAGT. The ends were cut back, 3 bases at V and 1 base at J, with 11 bases in the middle. The CDR3 totals 15 residues. The CDR3 here is CASSDSALGTDTQYF. The CDR3 DNA sequence: TGTGCCAGCAGTGATTCCGCCCTAGGCACAGATACGCAGTATTTT.

The V gene is TRBV7-9, the J gene TRBJ1-1; 7 bases match TRBD1. The CDR3 extends over 15 amino acids. J gave up 1 base and V 2 bases, and 4 bases lay outside the gene matches. Germline CDR1 is SEHNR and CDR2 is FQNEAQ (reference sequence). The CDR3 DNA follows: TGTGCCAGCAGCTTATTCAAGGGGGCGAACACTGAAGCTTTCTTT. The encoded protein is CASSLFKGANTEAFF.

On this clonotype: A much larger clone differs from this one at a single base, so this may be a read error. The J gene is TRBJ2-7, the V gene TRBV7-9; D is unclear. The CDR3 has 12 amino acids. The germline V gene encodes CDR1 SEHNR and CDR2 FQNEAQ (reference sequence). V was trimmed by 5 bases and J by 3 bases, leaving 8 bases between them. The CDR3 DNA reads TGTGCCAGCAGCACCTGGGACTACGAGCAGTACTTC. This codes for CASSTWDYEQYF.